This TCR beta chain emerged from a study of T cells in Graves' hyperthyroidism and ophthalmopathy. TCR beta CDR3 sequences were amplified from RNA transcripts. Using the HTBI primer set, a first-round RT-PCR was run on the TCR CDR3. A single record per CDR3 protein comes from TCRdb applying MiXCR to the multiplex PCR reads. The sample shows more than 650,000 distinct CDR3 sequences, about 14% of them seen only once. J lost 8 bases, V lost 7 bases, and 24 bases had no gene match. CDR1 is SGHRS and CDR2 is YFSETQ in the germline V gene. The CDR3 is made up of 20 amino acids. The authors deemed Graves' hyperthyroidism stable absent ophthalmopathy progression within 18 months.

The sequenced material came from blood. The receptor's source is a woman aged 18-29 years with Graves' hyperthyroidism. The V and J genes are TRBV5-1 and TRBJ2-1, with TRBD2 identical over 13 bases. CDR3 in amino acids: CASYQTPGLAGWARGDEQFF. CDR3 DNA: TGCGCCAGCTACCAGACGCCGGGACTAGCGGGATGGGCCAGAGGCGATGAGCAGTTCTTC.